This T cell receptor (beta chain) was sequenced in a study of T cell responses to AZD1222 COVID-19 vaccine. Study-level results: Two AZD1222 doses significantly raised spike-specific TCR breadth and depth over controls.

Using immunoSEQ multiplex PCR, the repertoire was profiled, and TCRdb retains in-frame clones only, with some absent. The sample includes just under 150,000 clones, roughly 87% seen only once; the top ten take about 5.4%. The CDR3 length is 15 residues. The J segment lost 3 bases and the V segment lost 5 bases, leaving 10 bases of the junction unmatched. Germline V gene data show CDR1 as MNHNY and CDR2 as SVGAGI (reference sequence). On this clone itself: As yet, its antigen is unknown.

The starting material was peripheral blood, obtained 28 days after the second dose of the MenACWY control vaccine. The J gene is TRBJ2-7, the V gene TRBV6-6, with 7 bases aligning to TRBD1. The receptor comes from an adult who received the MenACWY meningococcal vaccine as a control. The CDR3 sequence: CASSPNRDRYYEQYF. The CDR3 DNA sequence: TGTGCCAGCAGTCCAAACCGGGACAGATACTACGAGCAGTACTTC.